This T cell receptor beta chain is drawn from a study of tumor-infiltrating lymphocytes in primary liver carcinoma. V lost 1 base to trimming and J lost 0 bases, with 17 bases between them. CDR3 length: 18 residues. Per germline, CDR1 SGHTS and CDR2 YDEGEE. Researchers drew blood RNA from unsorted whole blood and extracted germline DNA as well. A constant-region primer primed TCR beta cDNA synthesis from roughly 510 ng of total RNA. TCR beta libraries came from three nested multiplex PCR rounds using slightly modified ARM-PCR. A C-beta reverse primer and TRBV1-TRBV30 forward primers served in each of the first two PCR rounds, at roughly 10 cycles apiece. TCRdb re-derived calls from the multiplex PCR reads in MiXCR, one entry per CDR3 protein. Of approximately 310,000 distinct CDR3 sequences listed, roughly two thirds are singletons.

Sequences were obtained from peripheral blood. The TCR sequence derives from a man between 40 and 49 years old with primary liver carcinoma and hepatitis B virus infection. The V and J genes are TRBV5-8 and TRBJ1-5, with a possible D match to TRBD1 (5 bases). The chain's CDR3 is CASSLFGTASYSNQPQHF. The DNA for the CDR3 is TGTGCCAGCAGCTTGTTCGGGACGGCCAGCTATAGCAATCAGCCCCAGCATTTT.